This T cell receptor (beta chain) was obtained from a study of read filtering for tumor transcriptome and immune sequencing (dated by TCRdb to about 2020). General notes on the study: The cohort had around 16 male and approximately 13 female patients with a mean age of roughly 66 years, ranging from about 47 to 90. By revised international staging, under 10 patients were R-ISS I, 15 to 20 were R-ISS II and 6 or 7 were R-ISS III. A main aim was a read-filtering strategy for immune repertoire data, specifically whether clonotypes supported by a single read should be removed. Per sample, about 4.05 to 11 million TCR-region mapped reads were obtained with IR-seq, compared with only 85 to 1273 with RNA-seq. Whole-transcriptome libraries were prepared with the TruSeq RNA Access Library Prep Kit after DNase treatment. The study compared TCR repertoires from targeted immune repertoire sequencing and bulk whole-transcriptome sequencing run on the same bone marrow samples.

This clonotype was observed many times. It has no known antigen specificity. Base qualities are missing; no much larger clone stands one base away. The study at large found these results: In IR-seq, single-read clonotypes were approximately 82% of clonotypes but approximately 3.7% of total reads; in RNA-seq they were roughly 73% of clonotypes and roughly 42% of reads. Rather than purified T cells, the sorted CD138-negative fraction was a mixed bone marrow immune population. Removing single-read clonotypes increased the correlation between IR-seq and RNA-seq shared clonotype proportions. Compared with RNA-seq, IR-seq captured clonotypes at much higher depth and more reliably, and a smaller IR-seq throughput was enough to identify most shared clonotypes.

V and J are trimmed by 3 bases and 5 bases, and the gene matches miss 4 bases of the junction. The CDR3 measures 13 amino acids from cysteine to phenylalanine. CDR3 DNA only is kept here, 39 bases in frame from base 1. The Immunoverse kit was used to build TCR libraries from 400 ng RNA, with molecular barcoded adaptors covering alpha/delta and beta/gamma chains. TCR library preparation used the same RNA that was used for transcriptome sequencing. An Illumina HiSeq 4000 with 2 x 150 cycles was used to sequence the TCR libraries. Processing in the source paper ran as follows. Using MiXCR, which included quality filtering and error correction, TCR reads were aligned to human V, D, J and C references and then assembled into CDR3 clonotypes. Clonotype counts and gene usage diversity were analyzed with the tcR package in R. For inspection of raw mapping reads, RNA-seq reads were mapped by STAR aligner version 2.5.3a onto GRCh37 of the human genome. To test how sequencing depth affected the clonotypes detected, IR-seq fastq files were randomly downsampled with Seqtk 1.3. TCRdb passed the public sequencing reads through fastp at Q25 and MiXCR, retaining productive beta sequences. For every CDR3 protein sequence, its rows merge into one entry that carries the most common genes and DNA. The V and J calls, along with clone size, are taken from TCRdb and not from the paper's own processing. This sample is represented by roughly 90,000 distinct CDR3 sequences; 20% to 25% of them were singletons. The top ten clonotypes cover over 9.5% of the sample.

Each patient had bone marrow sampled at the time of active disease. Ficoll-Hypaque density gradient centrifugation was used to isolate the bone marrow mononuclear cells. Myeloma plasma cells were removed and CD138-negative cells were collected by negative selection after labeling with CD138 magnetic microbeads on a MACS separator. The purity of the isolated cells was checked by flow cytometry with CD138 antibodies on an Attune NxT. Total RNA was extracted using TRIzol reagent and was quantified on a NanoDrop spectrophotometer. Paired RNA-seq and IR-seq were performed on the CD138-negative bone marrow sample of each patient.

The sequence came from a donor aged 40 or over with multiple myeloma. The sample was a population of CD138-negative cells sorted from bone marrow. The cell subset or site tag for this specimen amounts to: bone marrow mononuclear cells depleted of CD138+ plasma/myeloma cells by negative magnetic selection. Rearrangement joined TRBV12-3 or TRBV12-4 to TRBJ2-7; 7 bases in the junction line up with TRBD1. For the CDR3, the sequence is CASSLNTGDEQYF. The DNA sequence is TGTGCCAGCAGTTTGAACACAGGGGACGAGCAGTACTTC.